Sequencing of this T cell receptor beta chain was carried out in a study of graft-versus-host responses after intestinal transplantation. Overall study context: Transplantation in recipients was multivisceral, liver-intestinal, or isolated intestinal. Among the recipients, all got anti-thymocyte globulin induction and then tacrolimus and steroids for about 3 years.

This table comes from immunoSEQ multiplex PCR, and its TCRdb copy is limited to in-frame clones, with some not included. The data hold 90,000 to 120,000 clones, with roughly 87% observed a single time. This CDR3 is built from 17 residues. Germline loops: CDR1 SGHTA, CDR2 FQGTGA. J gave up 7 bases and V 4 bases, and 9 bases lay outside the gene matches. With respect to this clone: Antigen specificity is unknown.

Study-wide points: In patients with graft-donor T cell macrochimerism, allograft graft-versus-host to host-versus-graft clonal ratios were high. Early post-transplant HvG declines were associated with peak circulating GvH clone levels.

The sequences come from unstimulated CD4+ T cells sorted from spleen or lymph node cells, collected before transplant. The TCR sequence derives from a human donor who was the organ donor for an intestinal transplant. The rearrangement joins TRBV7-3 to TRBJ2-1; 14 positions match TRBD2. The CDR3 DNA reads as TGTGCCAGCAGCTCACCGGGACTAGCGGGAGTGGGGAATGAGCAGTTCTTC. As protein: CASSSPGLAGVGNEQFF.